This passage covers 3 T cell receptor beta chains from one sample sequenced in a study of CD8 T cells in ankylosing spondylitis. TCRdb reanalysed the 5' RACE reads using MiXCR and keeps one entry per CDR3 protein. The sample yields roughly 140,000 distinct CDR3 sequences, approximately 48% seen once. The sample was synovial fluid, either unsorted or a sorted T cell fraction (not recorded which). These receptors were obtained from a male donor with ankylosing spondylitis.

This rearrangement joins TRBV27 to TRBJ2-7, with TRBD1 matching over 7 bases. This CDR3 comprises 15 residues. CDR1 is MNHEY, CDR2 SMNVEV, per germline (reference sequence). Trimming cost V 3 bases and J 6 bases; bases outside gene matches: 11. CDR3 in amino acids: CASSFEGALIGEQYF. Here the CDR3 DNA reads TGTGCCAGCAGTTTCGAGGGGGCGCTAATTGGCGAGCAGTACTTC.

This clonotype occurred a few times. The junction and the germline gene differ at one end; a read error may be behind it. The V call is TRBV7-9, the J call TRBJ2-2; 9 bases agree with TRBD1. Germline assignment: CDR1 SEHNR and CDR2 FQNEAQ (reference sequence). This CDR3 has 16 amino acids. CDR3 in amino acids: CASTLPGQGYTGELFF. CDR3 nucleotide sequence: TGTGCCAGCACCTTACCGGGACAGGGTTACACCGGGGAGCTGTTTTTT.

This chain links TRBV6-1 with TRBJ2-7; TRBD2 matches 14 bases. The V and J ends lost 7 bases and 5 bases, in that order; junction bases with no gene match: 10. The V gene's germline CDR1 is MNHNS and CDR2 SASEGT. The CDR3 covers 16 residues. The CDR3 region has the DNA TGTGCCAGCATACCCGGGACTAGCGGGAGAGGGCACGAGCAGTACTTC. Translated, it gives CASIPGTSGRGHEQYF.